This TCR beta chain was sequenced in a study of human T cells and chemical hapten exposure. Study-level information: For the roughly 25-week duration of the study, patients were given weekly doses of diphenylcyclopropenone on the scalp. Per-sample variation in TCR yield stemmed mainly from small pooled library volume differences. Points from the study as a whole: TCRs above 1 in 1000 frequency did not change with DPC sensitization.

This clonotype was counted ten times or more. Its matching antigen is unknown. One entry per CDR3 protein results from TCRdb running MiXCR on the RACE reads. Among approximately 350,000 distinct CDR3 sequences listed, about 6.9% were seen once. The V end lost 6 bases, the J end lost 6 bases, and 11 bases lay between the germline ends. The CDR3 totals 12 residues. The V gene's germline CDR1 is SEHNR and CDR2 FQNEAQ (reference sequence). Time point meaning: patch test 2, 6 weeks after DPC sensitization. The treatment: therapeutic diphenylcyclopropenone sensitization with weekly scalp DPC. The chain links TRBV7-9 to TRBJ1-1, with no clear D. The origin of this receptor is a woman aged 18-35 years with alopecia areata. Some clones in this sample may be carry-over from other donors' samples. Sequencing was performed on whole blood, taken in connection with sensitization to the hapten diphenylcyclopropenone (DPC). The CDR3 nucleotides are TGTGCCAGCAGTGGTATTTCATCTGAAGCTTTCTTT. Translated: CASSGISSEAFF.